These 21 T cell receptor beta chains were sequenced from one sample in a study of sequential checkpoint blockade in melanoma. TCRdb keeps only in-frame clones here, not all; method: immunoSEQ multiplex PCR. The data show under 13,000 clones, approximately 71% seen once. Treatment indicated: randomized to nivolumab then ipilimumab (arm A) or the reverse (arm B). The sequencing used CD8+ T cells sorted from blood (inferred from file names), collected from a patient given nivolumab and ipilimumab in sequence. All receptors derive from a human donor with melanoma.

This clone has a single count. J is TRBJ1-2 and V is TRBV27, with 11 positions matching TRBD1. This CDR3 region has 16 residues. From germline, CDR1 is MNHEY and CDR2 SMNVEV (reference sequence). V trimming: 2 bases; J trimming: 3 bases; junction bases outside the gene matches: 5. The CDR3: CASSLGGDRGYYGYTF. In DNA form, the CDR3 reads TGTGCCAGCAGTTTAGGGGGGGACAGGGGGTACTATGGCTACACCTTC.

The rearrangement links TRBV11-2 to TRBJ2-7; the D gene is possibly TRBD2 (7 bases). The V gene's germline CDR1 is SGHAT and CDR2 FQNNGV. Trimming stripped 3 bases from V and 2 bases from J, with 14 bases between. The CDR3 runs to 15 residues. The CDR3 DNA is TGTGCCAGCAGCTTCTTCGAAGGGGGGGCCTACGAGCAGTACTTC. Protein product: CASSFFEGGAYEQYF.

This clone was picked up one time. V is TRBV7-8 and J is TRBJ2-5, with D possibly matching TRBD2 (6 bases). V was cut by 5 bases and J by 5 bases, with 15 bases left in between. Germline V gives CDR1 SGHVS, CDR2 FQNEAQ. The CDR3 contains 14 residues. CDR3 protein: CASSGAGPAETQYF. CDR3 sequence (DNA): TGTGCCAGCAGCGGGGCGGGGCCCGCGGAGACCCAGTACTTC.

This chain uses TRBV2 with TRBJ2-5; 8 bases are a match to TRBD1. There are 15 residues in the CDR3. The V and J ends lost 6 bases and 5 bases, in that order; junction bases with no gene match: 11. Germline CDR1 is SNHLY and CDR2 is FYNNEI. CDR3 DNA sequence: TGTGCCAGCAGGACCCGGCGACAGGGGAAGGAGACCCAGTACTTC. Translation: CASRTRRQGKETQYF.

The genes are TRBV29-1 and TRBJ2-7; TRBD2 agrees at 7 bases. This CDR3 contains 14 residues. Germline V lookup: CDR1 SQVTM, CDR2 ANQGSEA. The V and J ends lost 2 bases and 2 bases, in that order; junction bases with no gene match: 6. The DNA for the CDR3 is TGCAGCGTTGAACGGCAGGGAGGGACCTACGAGCAGTACTTC. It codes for CSVERQGGTYEQYF.

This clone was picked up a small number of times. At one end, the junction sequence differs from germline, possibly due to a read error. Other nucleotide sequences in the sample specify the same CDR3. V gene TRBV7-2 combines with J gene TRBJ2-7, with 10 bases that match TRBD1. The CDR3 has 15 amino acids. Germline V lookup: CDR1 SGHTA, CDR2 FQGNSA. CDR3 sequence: CASSPGQGEGYEQYF. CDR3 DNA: TGCGCCAGCAGCCCTGGACAGGGGGAAGGGTACGAGCAGTACTTC.

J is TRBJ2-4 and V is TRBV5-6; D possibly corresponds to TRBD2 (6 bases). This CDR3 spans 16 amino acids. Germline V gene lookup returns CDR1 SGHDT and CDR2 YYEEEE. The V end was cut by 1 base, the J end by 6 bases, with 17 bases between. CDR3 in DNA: TGTGCCAGCAGCTTGAAGGGACTGGACTTTGGAAACATTCAGTACTTC. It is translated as CASSLKGLDFGNIQYF.

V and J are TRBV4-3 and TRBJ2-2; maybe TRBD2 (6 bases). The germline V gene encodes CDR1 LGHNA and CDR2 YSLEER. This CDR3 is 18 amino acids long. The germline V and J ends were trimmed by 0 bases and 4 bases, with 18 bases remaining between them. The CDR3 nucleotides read TGCGCCAGCAGCCAAGATAGGGAAGGGACGGAGGGCACCGGGGAGCTGTTTTTT. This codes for CASSQDREGTEGTGELFF.

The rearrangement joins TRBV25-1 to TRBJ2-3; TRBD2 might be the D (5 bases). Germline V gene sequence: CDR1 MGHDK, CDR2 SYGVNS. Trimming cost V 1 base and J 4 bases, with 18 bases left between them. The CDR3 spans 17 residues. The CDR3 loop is CASSELKGGPEADTQYF. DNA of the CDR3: TGTGCCAGCAGTGAATTGAAGGGCGGGCCCGAGGCAGATACGCAGTATTTT.

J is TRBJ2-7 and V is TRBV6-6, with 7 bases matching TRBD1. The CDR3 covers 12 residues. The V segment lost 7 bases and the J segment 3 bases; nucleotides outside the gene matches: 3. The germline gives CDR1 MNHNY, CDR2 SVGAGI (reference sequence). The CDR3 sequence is CASKQGVYEQYF. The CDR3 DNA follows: TGTGCCAGCAAGCAGGGGGTCTACGAGCAGTACTTC.

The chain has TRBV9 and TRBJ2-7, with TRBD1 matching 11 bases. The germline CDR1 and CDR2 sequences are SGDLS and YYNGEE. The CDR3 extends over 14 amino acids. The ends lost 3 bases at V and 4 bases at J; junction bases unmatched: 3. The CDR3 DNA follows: TGTGCCAGCAGCGGCGGGACAGGGGGTTACGAGCAGTACTTC. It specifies CASSGGTGGYEQYF.

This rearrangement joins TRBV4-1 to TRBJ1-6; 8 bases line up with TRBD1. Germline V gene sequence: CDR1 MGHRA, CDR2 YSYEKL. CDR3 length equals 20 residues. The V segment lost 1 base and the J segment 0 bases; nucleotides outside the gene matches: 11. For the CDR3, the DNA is TGCGCCAGCAGCCAAGTGACAGGGGTTACCGAGGGCTCCTATAATTCACCCCTCCACTTT. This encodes CASSQVTGVTEGSYNSPLHF.

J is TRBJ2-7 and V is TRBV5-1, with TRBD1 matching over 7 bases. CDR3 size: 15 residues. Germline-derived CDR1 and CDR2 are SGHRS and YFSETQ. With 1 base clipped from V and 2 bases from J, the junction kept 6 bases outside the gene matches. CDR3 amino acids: CASSLFGTAAYEQYF. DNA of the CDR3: TGCGCCAGCAGCTTGTTCGGGACAGCCGCCTACGAGCAGTACTTC.

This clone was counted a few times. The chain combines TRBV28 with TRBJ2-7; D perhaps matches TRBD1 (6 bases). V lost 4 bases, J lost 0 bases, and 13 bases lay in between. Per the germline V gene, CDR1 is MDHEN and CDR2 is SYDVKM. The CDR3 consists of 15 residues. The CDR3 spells CASSSIQGHSYEQYF. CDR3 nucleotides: TGTGCCAGCAGTTCCATACAGGGCCACTCCTACGAGCAGTACTTC. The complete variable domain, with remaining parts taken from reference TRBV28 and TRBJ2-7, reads DVKVTQSSRYLVKRTGEKVFLECVQDMDHENMFWYRQDPGLGLRLIYFSYDVKMKEKGDIPEGYSVSREKKERFSLILESASTNQTSMYLCASSSIQGHSYEQYFGPGTRLTVT.

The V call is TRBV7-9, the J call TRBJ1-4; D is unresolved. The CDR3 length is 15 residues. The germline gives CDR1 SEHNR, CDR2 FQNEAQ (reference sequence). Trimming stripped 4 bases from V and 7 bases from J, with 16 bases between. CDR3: CASSSGVLRSEKLFF. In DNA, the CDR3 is TGTGCCAGCAGCTCGGGAGTCCTACGGAGTGAAAAACTGTTTTTT.

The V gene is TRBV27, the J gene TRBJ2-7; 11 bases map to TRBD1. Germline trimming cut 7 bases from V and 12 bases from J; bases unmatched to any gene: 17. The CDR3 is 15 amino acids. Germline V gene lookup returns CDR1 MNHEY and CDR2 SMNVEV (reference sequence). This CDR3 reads CASTRTGGFGALWYF. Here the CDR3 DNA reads TGTGCCAGCACCCGGACAGGGGGCTTTGGGGCTCTGTGGTACTTC.

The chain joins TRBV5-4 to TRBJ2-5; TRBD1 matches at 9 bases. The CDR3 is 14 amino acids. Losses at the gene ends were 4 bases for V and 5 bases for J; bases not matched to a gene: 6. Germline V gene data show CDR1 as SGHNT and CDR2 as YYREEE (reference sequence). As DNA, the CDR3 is TGTGCCAGCAGCGGCGGGACAGGGTGGGAGACCCAGTACTTC. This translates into CASSGGTGWETQYF.

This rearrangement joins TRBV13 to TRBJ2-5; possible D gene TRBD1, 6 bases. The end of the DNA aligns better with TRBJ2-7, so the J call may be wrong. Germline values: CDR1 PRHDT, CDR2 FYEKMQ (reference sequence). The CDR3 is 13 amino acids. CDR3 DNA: TGTGCCAGCAGCTTACGAGGGGGTTACGAGCAGTACTTC. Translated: CASSLRGGYEQYF.

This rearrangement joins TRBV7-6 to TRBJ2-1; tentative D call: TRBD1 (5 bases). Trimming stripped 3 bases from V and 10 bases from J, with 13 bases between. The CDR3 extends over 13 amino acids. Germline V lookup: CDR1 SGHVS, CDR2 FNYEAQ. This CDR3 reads CASSFSRGQEQFF. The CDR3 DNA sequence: TGTGCCAGCAGCTTTTCTAGGGGCCAAGAGCAGTTCTTC. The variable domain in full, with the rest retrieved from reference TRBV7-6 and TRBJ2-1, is GAGVSQSPRYKVTKRGQDVALRCDPISGHVSLYWYRQALGQGPEFLTYFNYEAQQDKSGLPNDRFSAERPEGSISTLTIQRTEQRDSAMYRCASSFSRGQEQFFGPGTRLTVL.

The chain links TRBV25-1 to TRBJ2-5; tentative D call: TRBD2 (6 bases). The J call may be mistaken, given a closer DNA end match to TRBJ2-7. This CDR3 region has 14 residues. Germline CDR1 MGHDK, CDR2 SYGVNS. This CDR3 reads CASRQGLPSYEQYF. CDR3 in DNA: TGTGCCAGCAGACAAGGACTACCCTCCTACGAGCAGTACTTC.

The CDR3 DNA is TGTGCCAGCAGCTTGCTGTGGGACAGGGGTTCCTACGAGCAGTACTTC. It codes for CASSLLWDRGSYEQYF. The V gene is TRBV5-6, the J gene TRBJ2-7, with TRBD1 matching over 10 bases. Germline V gene data show CDR1 as SGHDT and CDR2 as YYEEEE. V dropped 1 base and J dropped 1; count of bases not matched to a gene: 5. The CDR3 consists of 16 residues.